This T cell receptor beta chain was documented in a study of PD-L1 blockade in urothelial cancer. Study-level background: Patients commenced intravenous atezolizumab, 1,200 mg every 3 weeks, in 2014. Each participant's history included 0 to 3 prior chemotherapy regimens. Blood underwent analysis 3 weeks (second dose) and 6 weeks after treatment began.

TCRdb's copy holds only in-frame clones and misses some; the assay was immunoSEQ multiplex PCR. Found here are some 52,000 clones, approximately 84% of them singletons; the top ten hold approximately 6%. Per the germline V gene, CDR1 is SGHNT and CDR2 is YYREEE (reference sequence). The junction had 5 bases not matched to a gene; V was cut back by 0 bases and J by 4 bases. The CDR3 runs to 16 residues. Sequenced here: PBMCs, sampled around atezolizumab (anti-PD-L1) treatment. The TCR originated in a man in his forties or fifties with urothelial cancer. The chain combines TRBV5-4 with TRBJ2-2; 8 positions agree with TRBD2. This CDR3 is CASSLVAGGGTGELFF. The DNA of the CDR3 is TGTGCCAGCAGCTTGGTGGCGGGAGGAGGCACCGGGGAGCTGTTTTTT.